This TCR beta chain was obtained from a study of metastatic and nonmetastatic thyroid tumors. Overall study context: A comparison of repertoires was made across blood and tumor or nodule tissue from malignant and benign thyroid patients. Study results and caveats: Reportedly, malignant thyroid tumors had significantly higher TCR beta diversity than benign nodules, in blood and tumor.

TCRdb re-called the PCR reads with MiXCR. The sample has roughly 16,000 clones; about 29% are singletons. No treatment had been given to any patient before thyroid surgery. The V end lost 0 bases, the J end lost 0 bases, and 7 bases lay between the germline ends. From germline, CDR1 is SGDLS and CDR2 YYNGEE. The CDR3 length is 16 residues. A note on this clone: Its cognate antigen is unknown.

The TCR originated in a male donor with papillary thyroid cancer or a benign thyroid nodule (not recorded which). Some clones in this sample may be carry-over from other donors' samples. The chain has TRBV9 and TRBJ1-6, with D unclear. The material sequenced was tumor tissue. The CDR3 coding sequence is TGTGCCAGCAGCGTAGAGGCGAGCTCCTATAATTCACCCCTCCACTTT. Its protein product is CASSVEASSYNSPLHF.